This is a list of T cell receptor beta chains from one sample in a study of T cell responses to AZD1222 COVID-19 vaccine. The method was immunoSEQ multiplex PCR; TCRdb's version includes in-frame clones alone and lacks a portion of them. The sample records around 99,000 clones, roughly 87% being singletons. Sequenced material: peripheral blood, taken 28 days after the second AZD1222 dose. These TCRs come from an adult who received the AZD1222 COVID-19 vaccine. The CDR3 runs from the conserved cysteine through the conserved F or W. Each record gives: D gene, V gene, J gene, CDR3 length, clone size, CDR3 protein, CDR3 DNA. A D gene is named only where the DNA matches it firmly. Clone sizes are given selectively: once, few, many, or a class where the clone is expanded.

D: TRBD1
V: TRBV10-2
J: TRBJ2-6
length: 18
size: few
CDR3: CASSDGGGRGLGANVLTF
DNA: TGCGCCAGCAGTGATGGAGGAGGCAGGGGGCTTGGGGCCAACGTCCTGACTTTC

D: TRBD1
V: TRBV5-1
J: TRBJ1-1
length: 14
size: -
CDR3: CASSPGQAQLEAFF
DNA: TGCGCCAGCAGCCCAGGACAGGCCCAACTTGAAGCTTTCTTT

D: -
V: TRBV21-1
J: TRBJ1-4
length: 13
size: once
CDR3: CASSKDTDEKLFF
DNA: TGTGCCAGCAGCAAGGACACGGATGAAAAACTGTTTTTT

D: TRBD1
V: TRBV29-1
J: TRBJ1-2
length: 14
size: once
CDR3: CSAAGTGEYYGYTF
DNA: TGCAGCGCTGCGGGGACAGGGGAGTATTATGGCTACACCTTC

D: -
V: TRBV28
J: TRBJ1-5
length: 14
size: -
CDR3: CASSYSGGNQPQHF
DNA: TGTGCCAGCTCGTATTCGGGCGGCAATCAGCCCCAGCATTTT

D: TRBD1
V: TRBV28
J: TRBJ1-4
length: 14
size: few
CDR3: CASSSGQLNEKLFF
DNA: TGTGCCAGCAGTTCGGGACAGCTTAATGAAAAACTGTTTTTT

D: -
V: TRBV6-5
J: TRBJ2-2
length: 15
size: -
CDR3: CASSRTLRNTGELFF
DNA: TGTGCCAGCAGTAGAACACTAAGGAACACCGGGGAGCTGTTTTTT

D: -
V: TRBV29-1
J: TRBJ1-2
length: 11
size: -
CDR3: CSVAVDGGYTF
DNA: TGCAGCGTTGCGGTGGATGGTGGCTACACCTTC

D: -
V: TRBV7-9
J: TRBJ2-7
length: 16
size: -
CDR3: CASGAGGGLDYYEQYF
DNA: TGTGCCAGCGGCGCTGGTGGGGGGCTCGACTACTACGAGCAGTACTTC

D: -
V: TRBV10-3
J: TRBJ2-5
length: 15
size: -
CDR3: CAISEEGGMRETQYF
DNA: TGTGCCATCAGTGAGGAAGGGGGGATGCGAGAGACCCAGTACTTC

D: -
V: TRBV27
J: TRBJ1-1
length: 14
size: once
CDR3: CASSSLDMNTEAFF
DNA: TGTGCCAGCAGTTCCCTAGATATGAACACTGAAGCTTTCTTT

D: TRBD2
V: TRBV30
J: TRBJ2-7
length: 14
size: few
CDR3: CAWSVLAGDVEQYF
DNA: TGTGCCTGGAGTGTACTAGCGGGGGACGTCGAGCAGTACTTC

D: TRBD1
V: TRBV28
J: TRBJ1-5
length: 13
size: -
CDR3: CASRQGVGQPQHF
DNA: TGTGCCAGCAGGCAGGGGGTAGGTCAGCCCCAGCATTTT

D: TRBD2
V: TRBV27
J: TRBJ2-3
length: 15
size: -
CDR3: CASSLSWGGADTQYF
DNA: TGTGCCAGCAGTTTATCGTGGGGGGGAGCAGATACGCAGTATTTT

D: -
V: TRBV3-1/TRBV3-2
J: TRBJ1-6
length: 13
size: -
CDR3: CASSQERNSPLHF
DNA: TGTGCCAGCAGCCAAGAGAGGAATTCACCCCTCCACTTT

D: -
V: TRBV4-3
J: TRBJ2-2
length: 19
size: -
CDR3: CASSQDTGQTHANTGELFF
DNA: TGCGCCAGCAGCCAAGACACGGGCCAGACACACGCGAACACCGGGGAGCTGTTTTTT

D: -
V: TRBV29-1
J: TRBJ1-1
length: 12
size: -
CDR3: CSVRHMNTEAFF
DNA: TGCAGCGTTCGGCACATGAACACTGAAGCTTTCTTT

D: TRBD1
V: TRBV15
J: TRBJ1-4
length: 15
size: -
CDR3: CATSRAGQGGEKLFF
DNA: TGTGCCACCAGCAGGGCTGGACAGGGCGGCGAAAAACTGTTTTTT

D: -
V: TRBV20-1
J: TRBJ1-1
length: 17
size: many
CDR3: CSASRGLRTIRNTEAFF
DNA: TGCAGTGCTAGTCGGGGACTTAGGACTATTCGAAACACTGAAGCTTTCTTT

D: TRBD1
V: TRBV6-1
J: TRBJ2-3
length: 16
size: -
CDR3: CASSGVRDSGTDTQYF
DNA: TGTGCCAGCAGTGGAGTCCGGGACAGCGGCACAGATACGCAGTATTTT